The clone carrying this T cell receptor beta chain has a single count. Antigen specificity is unknown. Germline V CDR1 and CDR2: MNHEY, SMNVEV (reference sequence). Between the trimmed V and J ends, which lost 5 bases and 5 bases, there was a span of 12 bases. This CDR3 region has 13 residues. The PCR employed 60 Vbeta primers together with 13 Jbeta primers. Profiled with immunoSEQ multiplex PCR; TCRdb holds only in-frame clones, not every one. The sample carries about 130,000 clones, 70% to 75% recorded once. This record comes from a study of cytomegalovirus exposure and HLA in healthy donors. Overall study findings and caveats: A missense variant in DCLRE1C was later tied to TCR beta V- and J-gene trimming. Cytomegalovirus association was listed for 164 TCR beta chains. Segments of the TCR beta V type were, in most cases, productive about 87% or about 30% of the time in an earlier analysis.

The sequencing sample was made of PBMCs. V usage is TRBV27 and J usage is TRBJ1-1; D not certain. This clonotype was sampled from a woman in her thirties or forties in good health and CMV-seropositive. The CDR3 is CASSPDPGTEAFF. Here the CDR3 DNA reads TGTGCCAGCAGTCCAGACCCGGGAACTGAAGCTTTCTTT.